The 28 T cell receptor beta chains below all came from one sample that was sequenced in a study of T cells in Graves' hyperthyroidism and ophthalmopathy. RNA transcripts provided the source from which TCR beta CDR3 regions were amplified. TCR CDR3 underwent first-round RT-PCR with the HTBI primer set. TCRdb processed the multiplex PCR reads anew with MiXCR; each CDR3 protein has one entry. The sample consists of 450,000 to 550,000 distinct CDR3 sequences, roughly a quarter of them appearing once. What was sequenced was blood. All receptors derive from a woman aged 25 to 39 with Graves' ophthalmopathy.

This clonotype was recorded a few times. The chain is built from TRBV12-3 or TRBV12-4 and TRBJ2-5, with a possible D match to TRBD2 (6 bases). V was trimmed by 5 bases and J by 5 bases, leaving 12 bases between them. The CDR3 contains 13 residues. CDR3 sequence reads: CASSPQTRETQYF. The CDR3, as DNA: TGTGCCAGCAGTCCCCAGACTAGGGAGACCCAGTACTTC.

At least ten counts were recorded for this clonotype. The chain has TRBV6-2 or TRBV6-3 and TRBJ2-7, with 9 bases matching TRBD1. This CDR3 has 15 residues. With V trimmed by 6 bases and J by 2 bases, 8 bases remained unmatched. Germline loops: CDR1 MNHEY, CDR2 SVGEGT. CDR3 sequence (DNA): TGTGCCAGCAGACCACAGGGGGCGACAGCCTACGAGCAGTACTTC. It translates to CASRPQGATAYEQYF.

This clonotype was observed once. V is TRBV10-3 and J is TRBJ1-1, with TRBD1 as a possible D gene (6 bases). Per germline, CDR1 ENHRY and CDR2 SYGVKD. V shed 6 bases and J shed 1 base, with 12 bases lying between them. The CDR3 runs to 14 residues. The chain's CDR3 is CAIRGQIRNTEAFF. The CDR3 DNA follows: TGTGCCATCAGAGGACAGATTCGGAACACTGAAGCTTTCTTT.

This clonotype was seen many times. This chain uses TRBV6-2 or TRBV6-3 with TRBJ2-1; perhaps D is TRBD1 or TRBD2 (5 bases each). Germline-derived CDR1 and CDR2 are MNHEY and SVGEGT. V shed 7 bases and J shed 4 bases, with 14 bases lying between them. The CDR3 is 14 residues long. The CDR3 region is CASTSGTSYNEQFF. CDR3 DNA sequence: TGTGCCAGCACCTCCGGGACCTCTTACAATGAGCAGTTCTTC.

The CDR3 region has the DNA TGTGCCACCAATTCTCCCGGGACTAGCGACGAGCAGTACTTC. Amino acid sequence: CATNSPGTSDEQYF. The V and J genes are TRBV28 and TRBJ2-7; 10 nucleotides line up with TRBD2. CDR3 length: 14 amino acids. Trimming at V came to 10 bases and at J to 5 bases, leaving 11 bases not matched to a gene. The germline V gene encodes CDR1 MDHEN and CDR2 SYDVKM.

This clonotype was seen many times. The rearrangement uses TRBV7-9 and TRBJ2-5, with D perhaps matching TRBD1 or TRBD2 (5 bases each). CDR3 size: 16 residues. Per the germline V gene, CDR1 is SEHNR and CDR2 is FQNEAQ (reference sequence). Between the trimmed V and J ends, which lost 1 base and 5 bases, there was a span of 17 bases. The CDR3 sequence: CASSLEEAGTQETQYF. CDR3 nucleotide sequence: TGTGCCAGCAGCTTAGAGGAGGCAGGGACGCAGGAGACCCAGTACTTC.

The CDR3 spells CASPPPGRLYEQYF. The DNA for the CDR3 is TGTGCCAGCCCCCCACCCGGACGGCTCTACGAGCAGTACTTC. The chain couples TRBV6-1 to TRBJ2-7; D is unresolved. V lost 8 bases and J lost 3, with 17 bases in between. Per germline, CDR1 MNHNS and CDR2 SASEGT. This CDR3 comprises 14 residues.

The V gene is TRBV30, the J gene TRBJ2-7; 9 nucleotides match TRBD1. Germline V gene sequence: CDR1 GTSNPN, CDR2 SVGIG (reference sequence). The CDR3 is 13 amino acids. V lost 3 bases, J lost 2 bases, and 2 bases stayed unmatched. The CDR3 here is CAWRGTGPYEQYF. In nucleotides, the CDR3 is TGTGCCTGGAGGGGGACAGGGCCCTACGAGCAGTACTTC.

This clonotype has a handful of counts. The CDR3 DNA follows: TGTGCCAGCAGTGTCTTGGGGACTGAAGCTTTCTTT. This encodes CASSVLGTEAFF. The rearrangement links TRBV2 to TRBJ1-1; D gene ambiguous. The CDR3 is 12 amino acids. The V end lost 4 bases, the J end lost 5 bases, and 8 bases lay between the germline ends. From germline, CDR1 is SNHLY and CDR2 FYNNEI.

Notes on this clonotype: One junction end does not reproduce the germline sequence, and a read error may be involved. The V call is TRBV5-1, the J call TRBJ1-1, with 8 nucleotides matching TRBD1. Germline CDR1 and CDR2: SGHRS and YFSETQ. The CDR3 contains 14 residues. CDR3 DNA sequence: TGCGCCAGCAGCTTTCAGACAGGGGCGACTGAAGCTTGCTTT. Translation: CASSFQTGATEACF.

About this clonotype: A read error is possible here, since a much larger clone lies one base away. No conserved phenylalanine or tryptophan ends this CDR3, so it is likely a read error. The chain is built from TRBV25-1 and TRBJ1-2, with a possible D match to TRBD1 (6 bases). Trimming removed 1 base at V and 3 bases at J, with 9 bases between. The CDR3 sequence is 14 residues long. Germline loops: CDR1 MGHDK, CDR2 SYGVNS. CDR3 bases: TGTGCCAGCAGTGAATCACAGGGTTACTATGGCTACACCTTG. Its protein is CASSESQGYYGYTL.

This clonotype was picked up many times. This chain links TRBV7-9 with TRBJ1-6; the D is unclear. Germline values: CDR1 SEHNR, CDR2 FQNEAQ (reference sequence). Trimming took off 5 bases at V and 8 bases at J, with 10 bases between the two ends. The CDR3 loop spans 13 amino acids. CDR3 region: CASSTVRDSPLHF. CDR3 in DNA: TGTGCCAGCAGCACTGTGAGGGATTCACCCCTCCACTTT.

V is TRBV20-1 and J is TRBJ2-7; no reliable D call. CDR1 is DFQATT, CDR2 SNEGSKA, per germline (reference sequence). Trimming took off 5 bases at V and 7 bases at J, with 15 bases between the two ends. The CDR3 has 12 residues. Written as DNA, the CDR3 is TGCAGTGCTCGCCCAGCTGGCGTTGAGCAGTACTTC. Translation: CSARPAGVEQYF.

This clonotype was seen repeatedly, ten times or more. The genes are TRBV5-5 and TRBJ1-1; D is ambiguous. The germline CDR1 and CDR2 sequences are SGHKS and YYEKEE (reference sequence). V shed 1 base and J shed 9 bases, with 10 bases lying between them. This CDR3 has 12 residues. CDR3 nucleotide sequence: TGTGCCAGCAGCTTGCCCTTTTCGCAAGCTTTCTTT. Its translation is CASSLPFSQAFF.

The sample holds many counts of this clonotype. The rearrangement uses TRBV20-1 and TRBJ1-1; D is unclear. Germline CDR1 and CDR2: DFQATT and SNEGSKA (reference sequence). The V end was cut by 1 base, the J end by 4 bases, with 10 bases between. CDR3 length: 13 amino acids. CDR3 amino acids: CSARGRVLTEAFF. CDR3 coding DNA: TGCAGTGCTAGAGGGCGGGTCCTCACTGAAGCTTTCTTT.

This clonotype appeared many times. This chain joins TRBV5-1 and TRBJ2-7; the D call may be TRBD1 or TRBD2 (5 bases each). V was trimmed by 4 bases and J by 3 bases, leaving 14 bases between them. The CDR3 totals 14 residues. Germline V gene data show CDR1 as SGHRS and CDR2 as YFSETQ. The CDR3 nucleotides are TGCGCCAGCAGCATAACGGCAGGGAGCTACGAGCAGTACTTC. Translating gives CASSITAGSYEQYF.

This clonotype appeared a few times. The chain employs TRBV9 and TRBJ2-2; 12 nucleotides align to TRBD2. The CDR3 extends over 16 amino acids. Germline V gene data show CDR1 as SGDLS and CDR2 as YYNGEE. V shed 3 bases, J shed 3 bases, and the junction held 3 bases outside the gene matches. CDR3 nucleotides: TGTGCCAGCAGCGCGAGACTAGCGGGGGACACCGGGGAGCTGTTTTTT. Residues: CASSARLAGDTGELFF.

This clonotype was recorded a few times. The gene calls are TRBV2 and TRBJ1-5; D not certain. This CDR3 comprises 15 residues. Deletions cut 4 bases from V and 3 bases from J, with 13 bases between. Germline CDR1 reads SNHLY; CDR2 reads FYNNEI. CDR3 amino acids: CASSVEGITNQPQHF. Here the CDR3 DNA reads TGTGCCAGCAGTGTGGAGGGAATTACCAATCAGCCCCAGCATTTT.

This chain joins TRBV27 and TRBJ2-4, with TRBD1 matching over 10 bases. The CDR3 spans 17 residues. The ends lost 4 bases at V and 0 bases at J; junction bases unmatched: 6. From germline, CDR1 is MNHEY and CDR2 SMNVEV (reference sequence). The CDR3 DNA follows: TGTGCCAGCAGTTACTTCGGACAGGGGGTAGCCAAAAACATTCAGTACTTC. This sequence encodes CASSYFGQGVAKNIQYF.

The chain employs TRBV19 and TRBJ1-2, with D hard to call. Trimming took 7 bases from V and 1 from J, leaving 19 bases between them. The CDR3 covers 16 residues. In germline, CDR1 is LNHDA, CDR2 SQIVND (reference sequence). The CDR3 spells CASNIPSRNHNYGYTF. The CDR3, as DNA: TGTGCCAGTAACATTCCATCGAGGAACCATAACTATGGCTACACCTTC. Complete variable domain (other parts from reference TRBV19 and TRBJ1-2): DGGITQSPKYLFRKEGQNVTLSCEQNLNHDAMYWYRQDPGQGLRLIYYSQIVNDFQKGDIAEGYSVSREKKESFPLTVTSAQKNPTAFYLCASNIPSRNHNYGYTFGSGTRLTVV.

There are a few counts of this clonotype. This chain connects TRBV4-2 to TRBJ1-1; TRBD1 matches 11 bases. After removal of 0 bases from V and 1 base from J, the junction contained 7 bases not matched to a gene. The CDR3 consists of 18 residues. CDR1 and CDR2 (germline): LGHNA, YNFKEQ. In nucleotides, the CDR3 is TGTGCCAGCAGCCAAGATCCGGGACAGGGGGTCCCGAACACTGAAGCTTTCTTT. As protein: CASSQDPGQGVPNTEAFF.

This clonotype was counted between two and nine times. The rearrangement links TRBV28 to TRBJ2-1, with D possibly matching TRBD1 (6 bases). Germline CDR1 reads MDHEN; CDR2 reads SYDVKM. The V and J ends lost 2 bases and 2 bases respectively, with 10 bases between them. The length of the CDR3 is 15 residues. CDR3: CASSLPGVTYNEQFF. CDR3 sequence (DNA): TGTGCCAGCAGTTTACCAGGGGTCACCTACAATGAGCAGTTCTTC.

This clonotype was recorded a few times. This chain joins TRBV28 and TRBJ1-6; unclear D gene. CDR3 size: 14 residues. The V gene lost 1 base and the J gene lost 7 bases, with 8 bases spanning the gap. CDR1 MDHEN and CDR2 SYDVKM come from the germline V gene. The CDR3 sequence is CASSLLAGNSPLHF. Here the CDR3 DNA reads TGTGCCAGCAGTTTATTGGCCGGGAATTCACCCCTCCACTTT.

This clonotype was seen many times. V usage is TRBV2 and J usage is TRBJ2-7, with TRBD2 as a possible D gene (5 bases). CDR3 length: 13 amino acids. V lost 6 bases to trimming and J lost 1 base, with 10 bases between them. Germline CDR1 is SNHLY and CDR2 is FYNNEI. CDR3 sequence (DNA): TGTGCCAGCAGGGACTCCGGGTCCTACGAGCAGTACTTC. Translation gives CASRDSGSYEQYF.

This sequence joins TRBV10-3 and TRBJ2-2; no clear D gene. Trimming cost V 10 bases and J 2 bases, with 14 bases left between them. The CDR3 contains 14 residues. The germline CDR1 and CDR2 sequences are ENHRY and SYGVKD. In DNA, the CDR3 is TGTGCCACCAAGTGGATAGCCAACACCGGGGAGCTGTTTTTT. Protein product: CATKWIANTGELFF.

In this sample, this clonotype turned up many times. This chain joins TRBV19 and TRBJ2-7, with D perhaps TRBD1 or TRBD2 (5 bases each). The CDR3 runs to 15 residues. The germline gives CDR1 LNHDA, CDR2 SQIVND (reference sequence). V was trimmed by 4 bases and J by 0 bases, leaving 13 bases between them. The CDR3 sequence is CASSTGSAHSYEQYF. DNA for the CDR3: TGTGCCAGTAGTACAGGGAGCGCCCACTCCTACGAGCAGTACTTC.

This clonotype was found many times. The junction differs from germline at one of its ends, possibly a read error. The chain couples TRBV18 to TRBJ2-5; maybe TRBD1 (6 bases). Germline assignment: CDR1 KGHSH and CDR2 LQKENI. The CDR3 sequence is 15 residues long. CDR3: CASSPQGGAQETQYF. The CDR3 DNA is TGTGCCAGCTCGCCACAGGGTGGAGCGCAAGAGACCCAGTACTTC.

The rearrangement uses TRBV6-5 and TRBJ2-7; a possible D gene is TRBD2 (6 bases). CDR3 length equals 14 residues. Germline CDR1 reads MNHEY; CDR2 reads SVGAGI. Trimming stripped 7 bases from V and 4 bases from J, with 17 bases between. CDR3 region: CASTSHGGIYEQYV. The CDR3 nucleotides are TGTGCCAGCACTTCCCACGGAGGGATTTACGAGCAGTACGTC.